Listed below are T cell receptor beta chains from one sample, sequenced in a study of cytomegalovirus exposure and HLA in healthy donors. Repertoires were generated with immunoSEQ multiplex PCR, while TCRdb's copy carries only in-frame clones and drops some. The data contain fewer than 250,000 clones, over 80% of them seen just once; the ten biggest clones take up 0.71%. The material sequenced was PBMCs. The receptors shown here come from a boy aged 2-15 years in good health and CMV-seronegative. The CDR3 runs from the conserved cysteine through the conserved F or W. The D gene is left open where the match is weak. Expanded clones get a size class; other rows say once, few or many, or leave the size out.

V gene	clone size	J gene	D gene	CDR3 protein	CDR3 DNA
TRBV4-1	.	TRBJ2-1	TRBD2	CASSQDRSGGIYNEQFF	TGCGCCAGCAGCCAAGATCGTAGCGGGGGGATTTACAATGAGCAGTTCTTC
TRBV5-4	.	TRBJ2-7	.	CASSRTTGSYEQYF	TGTGCCAGCAGCCGTACGACAGGTTCCTACGAGCAGTACTTC
TRBV7-2	once	TRBJ2-1	.	CASSPQGAFSEQFF	TGTGCCAGCAGCCCTCAGGGCGCATTTAGTGAGCAGTTCTTC
TRBV7-6	.	TRBJ1-1	.	CASTLRASMNTEAFF	TGTGCCAGCACCCTGAGGGCCTCAATGAACACTGAAGCTTTCTTT
TRBV27	.	TRBJ2-7	TRBD1	CASSKTGTGGYEQYF	TGTGCCAGCAGTAAAACCGGGACAGGGGGCTACGAGCAGTACTTC
TRBV5-6	.	TRBJ2-4	.	CASSAHTSKNIQYF	TGTGCCAGCAGCGCACACACTAGCAAAAACATTCAGTACTTC
TRBV5-1	.	TRBJ1-6	TRBD1	CASSLGGGASPLHF	TGCGCCAGCAGCTTGGGAGGGGGCGCGTCACCCCTCCACTTT
TRBV5-4	.	TRBJ1-1	TRBD1	CASSLPGDRVNTEAFF	TGTGCCAGCAGCTTACCTGGGGACAGGGTTAACACTGAAGCTTTCTTT
TRBV27	once	TRBJ1-3	.	CASSLGGSGNTIYF	TGTGCCAGCTCTCTGGGGGGGTCTGGAAACACCATATATTTT
TRBV18	.	TRBJ2-7	TRBD1	CASSPGQEQYQYF	TGTGCCAGCTCACCCGGACAGGAACAATATCAGTACTTC
TRBV13	.	TRBJ1-4	.	CASSKYREPEEKLFF	TGTGCCAGCAGCAAGTACAGAGAGCCGGAAGAAAAACTGTTTTTT
TRBV7-6	.	TRBJ2-7	TRBD2	CASSLSGGRNYEQYF	TGTGCCAGCAGCTTATCTGGCGGGAGGAACTACGAGCAGTACTTC
TRBV27	.	TRBJ1-5	.	CASSLSGVGQPQHF	TGTGCCAGCAGTTTATCAGGGGTCGGACAGCCCCAGCATTTT
TRBV6-6	.	TRBJ2-1	.	CASSNGPLTYNEQFF	TGTGCCAGCAGCAACGGTCCTCTAACCTACAATGAGCAGTTCTTC
TRBV5-4	.	TRBJ2-1	TRBD2	CASSWGTLAGANNEQFF	TGTGCCAGCAGCTGGGGGACACTAGCGGGGGCAAACAATGAGCAGTTCTTC
TRBV6-6	.	TRBJ2-1	.	CASSWEEYNEQFF	TGTGCCAGCAGTTGGGAGGAGTACAATGAGCAGTTCTTC
TRBV2	.	TRBJ2-1	.	CASSVGRDEAVF	TGTGCCAGCAGTGTCGGCCGGGATGAGGCGGTCTTC
TRBV4-1	few	TRBJ1-1	.	CASSQDSLRAFF	TGCGCCAGCAGCCAGGACAGCCTTCGGGCTTTCTTT
TRBV25-1	.	TRBJ1-4	.	CASSGAGVEKLFF	TGTGCCAGCAGTGGAGCAGGGGTTGAAAAACTGTTTTTT
TRBV11-3	once	TRBJ2-1	TRBD2	CASSLALAGTYNEQFF	TGTGCCAGCAGCTTAGCGCTAGCGGGGACCTACAATGAGCAGTTCTTC
TRBV5-1	.	TRBJ2-2	TRBD2	CASSLNTLAGRNTGELFF	TGCGCCAGCAGCTTGAACACCCTAGCGGGAAGGAACACCGGGGAGCTGTTTTTT
TRBV5-4	.	TRBJ2-4	TRBD1	CASSLDRESIIQYF	TGTGCCAGCAGCCTGGACAGGGAGAGTATCATTCAGTACTTC
TRBV7-9	.	TRBJ2-7	.	CASEGSYEQYF	TGTGCCAGCGAGGGCTCCTACGAGCAGTACTTC
TRBV5-6	.	TRBJ1-3	TRBD1	CASSLTGGSGNTIYF	TGTGCCAGCAGCTTAACAGGGGGCTCTGGAAACACCATATATTTT
TRBV18	.	TRBJ2-3	.	CASSPWGVTDTQYF	TGTGCCAGCTCACCTTGGGGGGTGACAGATACGCAGTATTTT
TRBV27	.	TRBJ2-5	.	CASRPRTRSQETQYF	TGTGCCAGCAGACCCAGGACACGGTCACAAGAGACCCAGTACTTC
TRBV6-5	.	TRBJ1-2	TRBD1	CASSYSQRQGIRGYTF	TGTGCCAGCAGTTACAGTCAGAGACAGGGGATCAGGGGCTACACCTTC
TRBV19	.	TRBJ1-1	.	CASTGYRVEAFF	TGTGCCAGCACGGGTTACCGGGTTGAAGCTTTCTTT
TRBV29-1	.	TRBJ2-7	.	CSVEEKSADEQYF	TGCAGCGTTGAAGAGAAGTCTGCGGACGAGCAGTACTTC
TRBV29-1	.	TRBJ2-1	TRBD2	CSVDRWVSGGGLDEQFF	TGCAGCGTTGATCGATGGGTTAGCGGGGGGGGTTTGGATGAGCAGTTCTTC
TRBV19	.	TRBJ1-5	.	CASSKDNYSNQPQHF	TGTGCCAGTAGTAAGGACAACTATAGCAATCAGCCCCAGCATTTT
TRBV11-2	.	TRBJ1-1	.	CASSLPGKNTEAFF	TGTGCCAGCAGCTTACCAGGGAAGAACACTGAAGCTTTCTTT
TRBV7-7	.	TRBJ2-1	TRBD2	CASSSTPGTSGTNEQFF	TGTGCTAGCAGCTCCACACCCGGGACTAGCGGGACCAATGAGCAGTTCTTC
TRBV6-1	.	TRBJ1-2	.	CASRDWDWGYTF	TGTGCCAGCAGGGACTGGGATTGGGGCTACACCTTC
TRBV2	few	TRBJ1-5	TRBD1	CASSALDRGNQPQHF	TGTGCCAGCAGTGCCCTCGACAGGGGCAATCAGCCCCAGCATTTT
TRBV4-2	.	TRBJ2-5	.	CASSSGASYQETQYF	TGTGCCAGCAGCTCAGGGGCCTCGTACCAAGAGACCCAGTACTTC
TRBV7-8	.	TRBJ1-1	.	CASSLGGMNTEAFF	TGTGCCAGCAGCTTAGGCGGTATGAACACTGAAGCTTTCTTT
TRBV2	.	TRBJ1-3	.	CASREVANTIYF	TGTGCCAGCAGAGAAGTCGCGAACACCATATATTTT
TRBV27	.	TRBJ2-7	TRBD1	CASSSGGYEQYF	TGTGCCAGCAGTTCAGGGGGCTACGAGCAGTACTTC
TRBV28	.	TRBJ1-3	.	CASMGATIYF	TGTGCCAGCATGGGGGCCACCATATATTTT
TRBV13	.	TRBJ2-5	TRBD2	CASSLGRLAEALQETQYF	TGTGCCAGCAGCTTAGGAAGACTAGCGGAAGCCCTCCAAGAGACCCAGTACTTC
TRBV15	.	TRBJ2-2	.	CATANRVTGELFF	TGTGCCACCGCCAATCGGGTCACCGGGGAGCTGTTTTTT
TRBV29-1	.	TRBJ2-5	TRBD1	CSVEDYPTGVETQYF	TGCAGCGTTGAAGATTACCCGACAGGGGTTGAGACCCAGTACTTC